The 24 T cell receptor beta chains below come from one sample, sequenced in a study of T cells in Graves' hyperthyroidism and ophthalmopathy. TCR beta CDR3 sequences were amplified from RNA transcripts. The HTBI primer set drove a first-round RT-PCR of the TCR CDR3. TCRdb ran MiXCR on the multiplex PCR reads and lists one entry per CDR3 protein. The sample has fewer than 850,000 distinct CDR3 sequences, approximately 15% seen once. Sequencing was carried out using blood. These TCRs come from a man aged 50-60 years with Graves' hyperthyroidism.

This clonotype was recorded at least ten times. The V call is TRBV28, the J call TRBJ2-2, with TRBD1 identical over 7 bases. With 8 bases clipped from V and 2 bases from J, the junction kept 2 bases outside the gene matches. The CDR3 is 13 amino acids. CDR1 and CDR2 from the germline V gene are MDHEN and SYDVKM. The CDR3 reads CASYRGNTGELFF. CDR3 DNA: TGTGCCAGCTACAGGGGAAACACCGGGGAGCTGTTTTTT.

This clonotype has a count of ten or more. This sequence joins TRBV14 and TRBJ1-1, with no clear D. CDR3 length equals 14 residues. V dropped 4 bases and J dropped 7 bases, with 16 bases sitting between them. Germline V gene sequence: CDR1 SGHDN, CDR2 FVKESK. CDR3 coding DNA: TGTGCCAGCAGCCCTCGACAACCTACCCTTGAAGCTTTCTTT. As protein: CASSPRQPTLEAFF.

Concerning this clonotype: A much larger clone differs by one base, so this may be a read error. This chain uses TRBV10-3 with TRBJ2-5; D is tentatively TRBD1 or TRBD2 (5 bases each). The V and J ends lost 3 bases and 1 base respectively, with 12 bases between them. The CDR3 runs 15 residues. Looked up from germline, CDR1 is ENHRY and CDR2 is SYGVKD. Here the CDR3 reads CAISDARGGQETQYF. The CDR3 nucleotides read TGTGCCATCAGTGATGCCCGGGGCGGCCAAGAGACCCAGTACTTC.

This clonotype showed up just a few times. The rearrangement links TRBV13 to TRBJ2-5; D is perhaps TRBD1 (5 bases). Trimming left V 1 base short and J 5 bases short, with 14 bases between. Germline values: CDR1 PRHDT, CDR2 FYEKMQ (reference sequence). The CDR3 loop spans 15 amino acids. The CDR3 DNA reads as TGTGCCAGCAGCTTAGAGGGGCATTCCGGGGAGACCCAGTACTTC. Protein sequence: CASSLEGHSGETQYF.

This chain connects TRBV29-1 to TRBJ1-1, with unresolved D. The CDR3 is made up of 12 amino acids. V lost 6 bases and J 4 bases, leaving 12 bases between the germline ends. Germline V lookup: CDR1 SQVTM, CDR2 ANQGSEA. Written as DNA, the CDR3 is TGCAGCGTAACCCAAGGCCTCACTGAAGCTTTCTTT. As protein: CSVTQGLTEAFF.

This clonotype has only a few counts. The rearrangement links TRBV13 to TRBJ2-7; TRBD1 matches 10 bases. Trimming took 5 bases from V and 5 from J; bases not matched to a gene: 12. This CDR3 spans 16 amino acids. CDR1 is PRHDT, CDR2 FYEKMQ, per germline (reference sequence). CDR3 nucleotides: TGTGCCAGCAGCACCTTCGGACAGGGGGAGCGGAACGAGCAGTACTTC. Translation: CASSTFGQGERNEQYF.

This chain connects TRBV4-1 to TRBJ2-5; possibly TRBD1 for D (6 bases). Germline V gives CDR1 MGHRA, CDR2 YSYEKL. V lost 7 bases, J lost 2 bases, and 17 bases lay in between. The CDR3 is 15 residues long. Here the CDR3 reads CASIRTATRQETQYF. The CDR3 DNA reads as TGCGCCAGCATCCGGACAGCGACCCGGCAAGAGACCCAGTACTTC.

This clonotype was observed many times. The chain links TRBV2 to TRBJ1-5; the match to TRBD1 covers 7 bases. The germline CDR1 and CDR2 sequences are SNHLY and FYNNEI. The CDR3 covers 15 residues. V lost 4 bases to trimming and J lost 2 bases; unmatched junction nucleotides: 5. The CDR3: CASSANRGGNQPQHF. DNA of the CDR3: TGTGCCAGCAGTGCCAACAGGGGTGGCAATCAGCCCCAGCATTTT.

The chain is built from TRBV6-5 and TRBJ1-4; D not resolved. The CDR3 spans 15 residues. Trimming took 0 bases from V and 3 from J, leaving 8 bases between them. CDR1 is MNHEY, CDR2 SVGAGI, per germline. In DNA, the CDR3 is TGTGCCAGCAGTTACTCGATAGGGCCTAATGAAAAACTGTTTTTT. Translation: CASSYSIGPNEKLFF.

This clonotype was seen ten or more times. The chain uses TRBV28 and TRBJ1-2; D uncertain. CDR1 and CDR2 from the germline V gene are MDHEN and SYDVKM. The CDR3 extends over 13 amino acids. V was pared by 4 bases and J by 1 base, with 7 bases between. CDR3 coding DNA: TGTGCCAGCAGTTCCCTCAATAACTATGGCTACACCTTC. Protein: CASSSLNNYGYTF.

This clonotype was counted a few times. CDR3 loop: CASSDLTGGLTEAFF. CDR3 nucleotide sequence: TGTGCCAGCAGTGACTTGACAGGGGGCTTGACTGAAGCTTTCTTT. The V gene is TRBV6-5, the J gene TRBJ1-1; 10 bases are a match to TRBD1. V shed 5 bases, J shed 5 bases, and the junction held 8 bases outside the gene matches. The CDR3 is 15 residues long. Germline CDR1 is MNHEY and CDR2 is SVGAGI.

This chain joins TRBV29-1 and TRBJ2-7; TRBD2 agrees at 7 bases. After removal of 6 bases from V and 5 bases from J, the junction contained 13 bases not matched to a gene. CDR1 and CDR2 (germline): SQVTM, ANQGSEA. This CDR3 has 14 residues. The DNA for the CDR3 is TGCAGCGTCTCGACCTGGGGAGGGCCAGACGAGCAGTACTTC. It codes for CSVSTWGGPDEQYF.

This clonotype has ten or more counts. V and J are TRBV6-1 and TRBJ2-7; 8 bases agree with TRBD2. The V gene's germline CDR1 is MNHNS and CDR2 SASEGT. This CDR3 spans 16 amino acids. Trimming removed 3 bases from V and 2 bases from J; junction bases left unmatched: 9. CDR3 coding DNA: TGTGCCAGCAGTGAGTTCCAAGCGGGAGCACCCTACGAGCAGTACTTC. Protein product: CASSEFQAGAPYEQYF.

V and J are TRBV7-9 and TRBJ1-2; no definite D call. V was trimmed by 3 bases and J by 7 bases, leaving 21 bases between them. This CDR3 is built from 16 residues. Per germline, CDR1 SEHNR and CDR2 FQNEAQ (reference sequence). The CDR3 protein is CASSFEVVGHEGGYTF. DNA for the CDR3: TGTGCCAGCAGCTTCGAGGTGGTGGGTCACGAGGGTGGCTACACCTTC.

Ten or more counts support this clonotype. The chain joins TRBV7-2 to TRBJ2-1; 8 bases fit TRBD1. V trimming: 1 base; J trimming: 8 bases; junction bases outside the gene matches: 4. The germline V gene has CDR1 SGHTA and CDR2 FQGNSA. This CDR3 has 14 amino acids. The CDR3 is CASSLGAGGYEQFF. CDR3 DNA: TGTGCCAGCAGCTTAGGAGCAGGGGGCTATGAGCAGTTCTTC. The full variable domain, with the rest looked up from reference TRBV7-2 and TRBJ2-1, is GAGVSQSPSNKVTEKGKDVELRCDPISGHTALYWYRQSLGQGLEFLIYFQGNSAPDKSGLPSDRFSAERTGGSVSTLTIQRTQQEDSAVYLCASSLGAGGYEQFFGPGTRLTVL.

This clonotype was recorded many times. The chain is built from TRBV11-3 and TRBJ2-3; no clear D gene. This CDR3 has 13 residues. V was pared by 5 bases and J by 3 bases, with 9 bases between. Germline CDR1 SGHNT, CDR2 YENEEA. The CDR3 DNA follows: TGTGCCAGCAGCCGGATGGGTACAGATACGCAGTATTTT. Protein product: CASSRMGTDTQYF.

In this sample, this clonotype turned up a few times. The chain links TRBV5-1 to TRBJ2-1, with 10 bases identical to TRBD2. The germline gives CDR1 SGHRS, CDR2 YFSETQ. The V segment lost 4 bases and the J segment 1 base; nucleotides outside the gene matches: 5. The CDR3 has 16 amino acids. The CDR3 nucleotides are TGCGCCAGCAGCCGCCCGGGACTAGCGTCCTACAATGAGCAGTTCTTC. Translating it yields CASSRPGLASYNEQFF.

This clonotype was observed a few times. This chain links TRBV13 with TRBJ2-5, with 13 bases identical to TRBD2. The CDR3 covers 16 residues. Germline assignment: CDR1 PRHDT and CDR2 FYEKMQ (reference sequence). V lost 5 bases to trimming and J lost 1 base; unmatched junction nucleotides: 4. For the CDR3, the DNA is TGTGCCAGCAGCGTCGGGACTAGCGGGGCCCAAGAGACCCAGTACTTC. Translating gives CASSVGTSGAQETQYF.

At least ten counts were recorded for this clonotype. CDR3 amino acids: CATSDLHPGELFF. The CDR3 DNA reads as TGTGCCACCAGTGATTTGCATCCCGGGGAGCTGTTTTTT. The chain recombines TRBV24-1 with TRBJ2-2, with D unresolved. Germline V gene sequence: CDR1 KGHDR, CDR2 SFDVKD. V lost 0 bases to trimming and J lost 6 bases, with 4 bases between them. CDR3 size: 13 residues.

In its sample, this clonotype was seen many times. The CDR3 region is CASSTDRGSLSNQPQHF. The CDR3 DNA reads as TGTGCCAGCAGTACAGACAGAGGCTCCCTTAGCAATCAGCCCCAGCATTTT. The chain combines TRBV28 with TRBJ1-5, with D possibly being TRBD1 (5 bases). This CDR3 is 17 amino acids long. The germline V and J ends were trimmed by 5 bases and 0 bases, with 17 bases remaining between them. Germline CDR1 and CDR2: MDHEN and SYDVKM. Using reference TRBV28 and TRBJ1-5 for the parts outside the CDR3, the full variable domain is DVKVTQSSRYLVKRTGEKVFLECVQDMDHENMFWYRQDPGLGLRLIYFSYDVKMKEKGDIPEGYSVSREKKERFSLILESASTNQTSMYLCASSTDRGSLSNQPQHFGDGTRLSIL.

This clonotype has just a few counts. This chain links TRBV4-1 with TRBJ1-6; D is uncertain. CDR3 length: 14 residues. V was pared by 1 base and J by 8 bases, with 9 bases between. CDR1 is MGHRA, CDR2 YSYEKL, per germline. CDR3 sequence: CASSQGSPYSPLHF. In DNA, the CDR3 is TGCGCCAGCAGCCAAGGCTCTCCCTATTCACCCCTCCACTTT.

This clonotype was seen at least ten times. The chain carries TRBV29-1 and TRBJ1-1; D is ambiguous. Germline V lookup: CDR1 SQVTM, CDR2 ANQGSEA. CDR3 length: 14 amino acids. Trimming took 2 bases from V and 1 from J, leaving 11 bases between them. The CDR3 DNA reads as TGCAGCGTTGAATCCGGAGGTTCGAACACTGAAGCTTTCTTT. Translated, it gives CSVESGGSNTEAFF.

This rearrangement joins TRBV27 to TRBJ1-2; maybe TRBD1 (6 bases). The CDR3 length is 13 residues. The ends were cut back, 9 bases at V and 3 bases at J, with 14 bases in the middle. The germline gives CDR1 MNHEY, CDR2 SMNVEV (reference sequence). The CDR3 DNA is TGTGCCAGTTCGGGGGGGCCATACTATGGCTACACCTTC. Its protein is CASSGGPYYGYTF.

This clonotype appeared many times. This chain connects TRBV11-2 to TRBJ2-7; tentatively, D is TRBD1 (6 bases). The CDR3 spans 18 residues. Trimming took off 2 bases at V and 2 bases at J, with 22 bases between the two ends. The germline CDR1 and CDR2 sequences are SGHAT and FQNNGV. The CDR3 DNA sequence: TGTGCCAGCAGCTTATCCCGATCACGGACAGCTAATCCCTACGAGCAGTACTTC. Protein: CASSLSRSRTANPYEQYF.